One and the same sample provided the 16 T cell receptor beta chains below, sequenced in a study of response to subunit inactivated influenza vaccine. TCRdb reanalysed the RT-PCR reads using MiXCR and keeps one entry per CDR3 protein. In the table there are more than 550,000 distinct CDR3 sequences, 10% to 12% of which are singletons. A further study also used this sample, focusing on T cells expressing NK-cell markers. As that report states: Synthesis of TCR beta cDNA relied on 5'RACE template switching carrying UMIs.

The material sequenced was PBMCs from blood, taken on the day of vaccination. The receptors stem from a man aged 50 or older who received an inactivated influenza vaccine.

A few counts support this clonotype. As DNA, the CDR3 is TGTGCCAGCTCACCACCTACTAGCGGGAGTTTGGGTGAGCAGTTCTTC. Its translation: CASSPPTSGSLGEQFF. The V and J genes are TRBV18 and TRBJ2-1; 11 bases line up with TRBD2. The CDR3 is 16 amino acids. V lost 0 bases, J lost 9 bases, and 7 bases stayed unmatched. CDR1 and CDR2 from the germline V gene are KGHSH and LQKENI.

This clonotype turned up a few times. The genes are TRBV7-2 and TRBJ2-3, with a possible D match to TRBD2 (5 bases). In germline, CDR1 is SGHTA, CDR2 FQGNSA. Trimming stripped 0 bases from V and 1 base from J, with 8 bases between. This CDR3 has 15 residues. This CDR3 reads CASSLARAGTDTQYF. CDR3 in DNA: TGTGCCAGCAGCTTAGCGAGGGCGGGCACAGATACGCAGTATTTT.

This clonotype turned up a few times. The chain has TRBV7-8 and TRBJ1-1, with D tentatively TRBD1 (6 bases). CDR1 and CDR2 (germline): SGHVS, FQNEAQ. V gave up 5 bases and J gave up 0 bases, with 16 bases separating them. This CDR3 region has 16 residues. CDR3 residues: CASSTNRVRMNTEAFF. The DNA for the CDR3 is TGTGCCAGCAGCACAAACAGGGTTCGCATGAACACTGAAGCTTTCTTT.

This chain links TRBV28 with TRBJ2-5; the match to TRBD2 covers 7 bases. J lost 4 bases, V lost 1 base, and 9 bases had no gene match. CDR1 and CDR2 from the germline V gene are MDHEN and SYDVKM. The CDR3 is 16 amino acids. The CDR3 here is CASSLFPAGIGETQYF. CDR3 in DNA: TGTGCCAGCAGTTTATTTCCAGCGGGAATCGGAGAGACCCAGTACTTC.

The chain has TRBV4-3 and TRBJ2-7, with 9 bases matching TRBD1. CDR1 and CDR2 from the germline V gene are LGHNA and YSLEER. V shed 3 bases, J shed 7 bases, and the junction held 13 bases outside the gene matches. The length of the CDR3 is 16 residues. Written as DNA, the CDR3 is TGCGCCAGCAGCCAGCAATTACAGGGGGCCAGTGGAGAGCAGTACTTC. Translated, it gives CASSQQLQGASGEQYF.

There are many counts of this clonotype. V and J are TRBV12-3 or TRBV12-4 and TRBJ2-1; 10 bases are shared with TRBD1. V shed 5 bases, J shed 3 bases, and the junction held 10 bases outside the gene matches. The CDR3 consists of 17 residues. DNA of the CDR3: TGTGCCAGCAGTGAAAATGACAGGGGGCCCCTCTACAATGAGCAGTTCTTC. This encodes CASSENDRGPLYNEQFF.

This CDR3 is CASSSRGVSTDTQYF. The CDR3 DNA sequence: TGTGCCAGCAGCTCGAGGGGGGTGAGCACAGATACGCAGTATTTT. V gene TRBV7-2 combines with J gene TRBJ2-3; either TRBD1 or TRBD2 may supply D (6 bases each). This CDR3 has 15 amino acids. Germline V gives CDR1 SGHTA, CDR2 FQGNSA. Trimming left V 4 bases short and J 0 bases short, with 11 bases between.

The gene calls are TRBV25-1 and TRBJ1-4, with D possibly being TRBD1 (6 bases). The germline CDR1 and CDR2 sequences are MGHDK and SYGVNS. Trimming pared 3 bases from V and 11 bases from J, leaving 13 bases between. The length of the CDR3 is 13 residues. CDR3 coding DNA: TGTGCCAGCAGTGAGGGGGCAGGCGGGAAACTGTTTTTT. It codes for CASSEGAGGKLFF.

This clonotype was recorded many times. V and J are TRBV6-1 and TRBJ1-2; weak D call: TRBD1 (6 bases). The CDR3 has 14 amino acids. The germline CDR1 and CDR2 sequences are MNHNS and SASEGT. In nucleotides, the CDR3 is TGTGCAACGATTATTCCGGGGGGGCGTGGTGGCTACACCTTC. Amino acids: CATIIPGGRGGYTF.

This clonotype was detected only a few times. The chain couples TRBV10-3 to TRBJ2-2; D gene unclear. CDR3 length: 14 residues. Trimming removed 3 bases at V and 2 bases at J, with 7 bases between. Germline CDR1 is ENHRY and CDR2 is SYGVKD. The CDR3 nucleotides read TGTGCCATCAGTGACAACAGTAACACCGGGGAGCTGTTTTTT. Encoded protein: CAISDNSNTGELFF.

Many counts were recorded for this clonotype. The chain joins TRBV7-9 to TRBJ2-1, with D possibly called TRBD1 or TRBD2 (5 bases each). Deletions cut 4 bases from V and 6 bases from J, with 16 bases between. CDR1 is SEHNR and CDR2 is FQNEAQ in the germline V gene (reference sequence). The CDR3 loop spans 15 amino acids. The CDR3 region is CASSSGGNRGNEQFF. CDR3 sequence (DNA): TGTGCCAGCAGCTCTGGGGGTAATCGGGGCAATGAGCAGTTCTTC.

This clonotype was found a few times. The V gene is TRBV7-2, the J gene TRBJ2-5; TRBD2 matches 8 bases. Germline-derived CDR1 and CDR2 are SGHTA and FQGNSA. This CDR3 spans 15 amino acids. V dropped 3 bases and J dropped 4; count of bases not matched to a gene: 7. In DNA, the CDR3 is TGTGCCAGCAGCTTGCCCGGGACTAGGGGAGAGACCCAGTACTTC. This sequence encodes CASSLPGTRGETQYF.

CDR3 residues: CAWSKLMGRYEQYF. CDR3 nucleotides: TGTGCCTGGAGTAAGTTGATGGGCCGGTACGAGCAGTACTTC. V and J are TRBV30 and TRBJ2-7; no clear D. The CDR3 has 14 amino acids. V gave up 2 bases and J gave up 4 bases, with 15 bases separating them. Germline-derived CDR1 and CDR2 are GTSNPN and SVGIG (reference sequence).

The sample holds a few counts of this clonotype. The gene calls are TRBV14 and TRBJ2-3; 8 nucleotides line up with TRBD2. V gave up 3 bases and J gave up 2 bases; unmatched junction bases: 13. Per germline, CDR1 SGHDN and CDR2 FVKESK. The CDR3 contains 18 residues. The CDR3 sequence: CASSHTVPAGGITDTQYF. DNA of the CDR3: TGTGCCAGCAGCCACACAGTTCCGGCGGGGGGAATCACAGATACGCAGTATTTT. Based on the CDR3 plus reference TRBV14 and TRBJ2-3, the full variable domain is EAGVTQFPSHSVIEKGQTVTLRCDPISGHDNLYWYRRVMGKEIKFLLHFVKESKQDESGMPNNRFLAERTGGTYSTLKVQPAELEDSGVYFCASSHTVPAGGITDTQYFGPGTRLTVL.

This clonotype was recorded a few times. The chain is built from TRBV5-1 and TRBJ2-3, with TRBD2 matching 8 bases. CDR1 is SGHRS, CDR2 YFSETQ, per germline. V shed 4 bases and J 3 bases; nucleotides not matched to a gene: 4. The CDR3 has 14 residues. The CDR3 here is CASSDTSGTDTQYF. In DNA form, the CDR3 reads TGCGCCAGCAGCGATACTAGCGGAACAGATACGCAGTATTTT. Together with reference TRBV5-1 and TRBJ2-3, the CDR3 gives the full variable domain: KAGVTQTPRYLIKTRGQQVTLSCSPISGHRSVSWYQQTPGQGLQFLFEYFSETQRNKGNFPGRFSGRQFSNSRSEMNVSTLELGDSALYLCASSDTSGTDTQYFGPGTRLTVL.

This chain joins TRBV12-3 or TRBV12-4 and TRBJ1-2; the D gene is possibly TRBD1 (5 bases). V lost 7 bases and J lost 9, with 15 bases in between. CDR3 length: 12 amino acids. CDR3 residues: CASTQGGNRYTF. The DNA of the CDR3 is TGTGCCAGCACCCAGGGTGGGAATCGCTACACCTTC.